One sample yielded the 9 T cell receptor beta chains listed below, sequenced in a study of shared clonotypes between healthy human individuals. Clones were read by immunoSEQ multiplex PCR, and TCRdb kept only the in-frame ones, dropping some. This sample has almost 700,000 clones, with about 91% found just once. The naive CD8 subset, CD45RO-negative cells positively selected for CCR7, excluded terminally differentiated effector memory CD45RA+ cells. Sample: naive CD8+ T cells sorted from blood. Every receptor here comes from a man under 40 in good health.

The J gene is TRBJ1-1, the V gene TRBV27, with D unresolved. From germline, CDR1 is MNHEY and CDR2 SMNVEV (reference sequence). The CDR3 consists of 13 residues. The ends were cut back, 10 bases at V and 4 bases at J, with 16 bases in the middle. CDR3 amino acids: CATNTLPGTEAFF. CDR3 nucleotides: TGTGCCACCAACACACTCCCGGGCACTGAAGCTTTCTTT.

The chain combines TRBV5-6 with TRBJ2-3, with D unclear. With 0 bases removed from V and 2 bases from J, the gap between germline ends came to 13 bases. This CDR3 spans 16 amino acids. Germline CDR1 and CDR2: SGHDT and YYEEEE. Here the CDR3 reads CASSLALAGVTDTQYF. CDR3 sequence (DNA): TGTGCCAGCAGCTTGGCTTTGGCAGGTGTCACAGATACGCAGTATTTT.

This clone was seen a handful of times. A much larger clone lies one base from this, so it may be a read error. Additional DNA sequences in this sample encode the identical CDR3. The chain combines TRBV7-2 with TRBJ1-5, with D unclear. This CDR3 contains 15 residues. V dropped 1 base and J dropped 0 bases, with 7 bases sitting between them. Germline CDR1 reads SGHTA; CDR2 reads FQGNSA. The CDR3 region is CASSLGGYSNQPQHF. In nucleotides, the CDR3 is TGTGCCAGCAGCTTAGGGGGTTATAGCAATCAGCCCCAGCATTTT.

The J gene is TRBJ2-3, the V gene TRBV5-4; 11 positions agree with TRBD2. Germline CDR1 and CDR2: SGHNT and YYREEE (reference sequence). Trimming at V came to 2 bases and at J to 6 bases, leaving 5 bases not matched to a gene. This CDR3 has 15 amino acids. CDR3 DNA sequence: TGTGCCAGCAGCTTCACTAGCGGGAGCGGTGATACGCAGTATTTT. As protein: CASSFTSGSGDTQYF.

The chain joins TRBV12-5 to TRBJ2-5; 8 nucleotides align to TRBD2. Trimming at V came to 5 bases and at J to 5 bases, leaving 10 bases not matched to a gene. The CDR3 covers 15 residues. Germline assignment: CDR1 LGHNT and CDR2 FRNRAP. The DNA for the CDR3 is TGTGCTAGTGGTCCTGGGGGACTAGGTATTGAGACCCAGTACTTC. Amino acids: CASGPGGLGIETQYF.

V is TRBV11-2 and J is TRBJ2-3, with a tentative D call TRBD2 (6 bases). Trimming pared 5 bases from V and 7 bases from J, leaving 13 bases between. Germline V gene lookup returns CDR1 SGHAT and CDR2 FQNNGV. This CDR3 has 13 residues. The CDR3 region has the DNA TGTGCCAGCAGCGCAATGGGGGACTATACGCAGTATTTT. It is translated as CASSAMGDYTQYF.

This sequence joins TRBV4-3 and TRBJ2-5; tentatively, D is TRBD2 (5 bases). The DNA end lines up better with TRBJ2-7; the J call may be wrong. The germline gives CDR1 LGHNA, CDR2 YSLEER. This CDR3 region has 15 residues. CDR3 in amino acids: CASSQGTLRGYEQYF. The CDR3 DNA reads as TGCGCCAGCAGCCAAGGGACTCTCCGGGGTTACGAGCAGTACTTC.

The J gene is TRBJ1-1, the V gene TRBV10-1; no firm D call. Looked up from germline, CDR1 is WNHNN and CDR2 is SYGVQD (reference sequence). V lost 5 bases, J lost 0 bases, and 7 bases lay in between. CDR3 size: 13 residues. The CDR3 region is CASSWGVNTEAFF. The CDR3 DNA follows: TGCGCCAGCAGTTGGGGTGTGAACACTGAAGCTTTCTTT.

The chain combines TRBV18 with TRBJ2-7; a possible D gene is TRBD2 (6 bases). The germline CDR1 and CDR2 sequences are KGHSH and LQKENI. V gave up 3 bases and J gave up 5 bases, with 11 bases separating them. CDR3 size: 13 residues. CDR3 DNA: TGTGCCAGCTCACCGCGCGGCGGGGACGAGCAGTACTTC. Protein sequence: CASSPRGGDEQYF.